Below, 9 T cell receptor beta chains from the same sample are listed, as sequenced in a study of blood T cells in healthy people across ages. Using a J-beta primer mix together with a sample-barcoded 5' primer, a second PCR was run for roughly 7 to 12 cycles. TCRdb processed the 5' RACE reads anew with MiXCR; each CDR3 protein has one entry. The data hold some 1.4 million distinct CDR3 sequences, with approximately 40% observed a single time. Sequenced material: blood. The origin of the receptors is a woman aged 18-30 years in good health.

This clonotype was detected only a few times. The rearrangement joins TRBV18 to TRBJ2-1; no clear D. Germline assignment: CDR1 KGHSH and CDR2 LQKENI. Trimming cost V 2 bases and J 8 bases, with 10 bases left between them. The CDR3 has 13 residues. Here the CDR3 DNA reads TGTGCCAGCTCACCAATCAGGTCCGATGAGCAGTTCTTC. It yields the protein CASSPIRSDEQFF.

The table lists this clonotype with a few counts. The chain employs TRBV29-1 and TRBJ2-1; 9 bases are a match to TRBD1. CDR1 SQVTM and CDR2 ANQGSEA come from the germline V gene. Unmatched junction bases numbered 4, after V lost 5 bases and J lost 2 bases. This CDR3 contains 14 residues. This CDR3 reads CSVSGQGTYNEQFF. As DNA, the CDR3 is TGCAGCGTTTCGGGACAGGGCACCTACAATGAGCAGTTCTTC.

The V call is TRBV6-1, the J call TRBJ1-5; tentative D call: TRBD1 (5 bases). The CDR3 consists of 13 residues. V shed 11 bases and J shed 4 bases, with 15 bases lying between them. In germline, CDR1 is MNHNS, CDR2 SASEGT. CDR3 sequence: CASCDSRNQPQHF. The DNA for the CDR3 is TGTGCCTCCTGCGACAGTAGAAATCAGCCCCAGCATTTT.

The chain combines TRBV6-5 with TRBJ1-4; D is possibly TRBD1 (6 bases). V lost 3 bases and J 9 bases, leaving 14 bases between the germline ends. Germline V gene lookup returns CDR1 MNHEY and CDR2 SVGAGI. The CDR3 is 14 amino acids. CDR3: CASSYSWTDQKLFF. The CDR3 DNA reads TGTGCCAGCAGTTATAGCTGGACAGATCAAAAACTGTTTTTT.

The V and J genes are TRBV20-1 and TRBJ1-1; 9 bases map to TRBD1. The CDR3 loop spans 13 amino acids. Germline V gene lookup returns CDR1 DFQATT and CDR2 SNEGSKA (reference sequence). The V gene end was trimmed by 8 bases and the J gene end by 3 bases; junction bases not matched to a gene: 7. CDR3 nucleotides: TGCAGTACCCGACAGGGGGTGGACACTGAAGCTTTCTTT. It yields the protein CSTRQGVDTEAFF.

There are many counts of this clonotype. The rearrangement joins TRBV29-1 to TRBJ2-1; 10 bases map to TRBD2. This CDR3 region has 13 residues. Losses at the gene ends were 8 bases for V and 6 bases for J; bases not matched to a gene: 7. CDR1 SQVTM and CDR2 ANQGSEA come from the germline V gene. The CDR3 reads CSCVSGGANEQFF. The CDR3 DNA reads TGCAGCTGCGTCAGCGGGGGGGCCAATGAGCAGTTCTTC.

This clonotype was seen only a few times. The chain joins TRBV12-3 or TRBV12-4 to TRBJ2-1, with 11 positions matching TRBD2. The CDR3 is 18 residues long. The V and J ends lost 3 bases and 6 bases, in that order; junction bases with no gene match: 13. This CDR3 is CASSFEAVAGGLSNEQFF. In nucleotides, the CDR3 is TGTGCCAGCAGTTTCGAGGCGGTAGCGGGAGGGTTGAGCAATGAGCAGTTCTTC.

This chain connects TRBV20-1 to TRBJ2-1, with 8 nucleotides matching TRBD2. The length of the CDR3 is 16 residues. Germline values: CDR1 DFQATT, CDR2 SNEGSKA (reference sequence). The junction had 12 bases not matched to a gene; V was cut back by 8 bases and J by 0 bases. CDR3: CSPELAVPRSYNEQFF. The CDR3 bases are TGCAGTCCGGAACTAGCGGTCCCCCGCTCCTACAATGAGCAGTTCTTC.

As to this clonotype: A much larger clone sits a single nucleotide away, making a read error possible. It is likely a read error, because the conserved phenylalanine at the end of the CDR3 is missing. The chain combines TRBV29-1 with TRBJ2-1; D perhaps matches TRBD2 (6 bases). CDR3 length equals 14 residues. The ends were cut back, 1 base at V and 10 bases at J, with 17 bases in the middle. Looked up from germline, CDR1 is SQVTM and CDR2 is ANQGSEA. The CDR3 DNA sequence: TGCAGCGTTGAAGGTGGGACTCGCCTTAGGGAGCAGTTCTTG. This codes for CSVEGGTRLREQFL.